This TCR beta chain came from a study of breast tumors, draining lymph nodes, adjacent tissues. TCRdb recomputed calls from the multiplex PCR reads with MiXCR, one row per CDR3 protein. The table lists 150,000 to 200,000 distinct CDR3 sequences, approximately 30% of them singletons, with around 4.1% in the top ten. Concerning this clonotype: Just one base apart from a much larger clone, this may be a read error.

Breast cancer patients provided tissue from their axillary draining lymph nodes. The sequence was obtained from a female donor with breast cancer. Some clones in this sample may be carry-over from other donors' samples. The source material was axillary lymph node tissue.

CDR3 DNA sequence: TGCAGTGCTAAGGGGCGGGGGGGCCTCTCCGAGCAGTACTTC. Translated, it gives CSAKGRGGLSEQYF. J is TRBJ2-7 and V is TRBV20-1; 9 positions match TRBD2. Germline V gene sequence: CDR1 DFQATT, CDR2 SNEGSKA (reference sequence). V lost 4 bases and J lost 6; bases outside the gene matches: 10. CDR3 length: 14 amino acids.